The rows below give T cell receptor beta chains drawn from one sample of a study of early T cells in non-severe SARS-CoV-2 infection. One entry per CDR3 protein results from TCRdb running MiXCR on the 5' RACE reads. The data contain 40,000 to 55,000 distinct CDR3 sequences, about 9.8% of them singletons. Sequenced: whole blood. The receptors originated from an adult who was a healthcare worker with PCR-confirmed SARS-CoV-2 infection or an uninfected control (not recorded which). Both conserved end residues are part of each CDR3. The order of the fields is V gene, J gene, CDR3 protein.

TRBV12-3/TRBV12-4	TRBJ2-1	CASSLSGLADEQFF
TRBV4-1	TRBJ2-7	CASSLDRGPGEQYF
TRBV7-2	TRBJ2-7	CASGVWSYEQYF
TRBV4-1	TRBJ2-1	CACSQDGTRRADNEQFF
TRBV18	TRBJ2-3	CASSPPLANTDTQYF
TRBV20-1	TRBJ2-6	CSARAGAQGANVLTF
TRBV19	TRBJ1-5	CASSSQPNSNQPQHF
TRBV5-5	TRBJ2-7	CASSPVVRSYEQYF
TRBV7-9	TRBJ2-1	CASSPTSGLYNEQFF
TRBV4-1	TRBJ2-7	CASSPLVPSGREHERSLYF
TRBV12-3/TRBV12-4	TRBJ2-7	CASSLSTRRELLEQYF
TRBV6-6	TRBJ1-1	CASSYSRGDTEAFF
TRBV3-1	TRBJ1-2	CASSQDSTGAYGYTF
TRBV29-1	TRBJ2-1	CSVEDQGVGYNEQFF
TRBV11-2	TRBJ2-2	CASRPMSGELFF
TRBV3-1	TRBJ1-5	CASSPGTRGSNQPQHF
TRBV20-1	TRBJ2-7	CSVAMGLAGNYEQYF
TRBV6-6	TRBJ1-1	CASSYDRTANTEAFF
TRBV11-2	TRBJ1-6	CASSLSGSPLHF